This T cell receptor (beta chain) originates from a study of T cell repertoires in cytomegalovirus infection. Study-wide context: CMV infection together with matching HLA type was indicated by public TCR beta signatures. General study results and limits: Cumulative frequency of public TCR beta families picked out carriers of CMV plus the relevant HLA. CMV-specific HLA-C-restricted TCR beta clonotypes dominated the ex vivo response.

This clonotype was detected only a few times. Antigen unknown. Via MiXCR, TCRdb re-called the reads, giving one row per CDR3 protein. The sample lists approximately 190,000 distinct CDR3 sequences; roughly 30% were seen once. V was cut by 5 bases and J by 1 base, with 14 bases left in between. The germline V gene has CDR1 PRHDT and CDR2 FYEKMQ (reference sequence). The CDR3 runs to 15 residues. The receptor was isolated from a human donor in good health (CMV status not recorded). Some clones in this sample may be carry-over from other donors' samples. The specimen sequenced was PBMCs. The rearrangement uses TRBV13 and TRBJ1-1; the D gene is possibly TRBD1 (6 bases). CDR3 sequence reads: CASSPIGGQNTEAFF. The CDR3, as DNA: TGTGCCAGCAGCCCGATCGGGGGGCAGAACACTGAAGCTTTCTTT.